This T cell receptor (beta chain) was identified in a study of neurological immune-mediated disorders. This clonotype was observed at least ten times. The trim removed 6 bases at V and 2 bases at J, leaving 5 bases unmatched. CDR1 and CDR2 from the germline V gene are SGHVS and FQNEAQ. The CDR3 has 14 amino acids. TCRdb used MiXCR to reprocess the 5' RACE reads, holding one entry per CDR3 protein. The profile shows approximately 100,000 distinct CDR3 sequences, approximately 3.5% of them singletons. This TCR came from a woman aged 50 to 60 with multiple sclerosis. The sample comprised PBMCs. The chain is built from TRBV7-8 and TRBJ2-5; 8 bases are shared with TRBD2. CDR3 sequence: CASSPTSGQETQYF. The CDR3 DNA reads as TGTGCCAGCAGTCCCACTAGCGGACAAGAGACCCAGTACTTC.